One and the same sample provided the 26 T cell receptor beta chains below, sequenced in a study of T cells after somatic rescue of genetic block. Libraries were prepared by immunoSEQ multiplex PCR; TCRdb keeps only in-frame clonotypes and omits some of them. The top ten hold 1.6% of the sample, which has 85,000 to 100,000 clones, about nine tenths seen once. Sequencing used peripheral blood mononuclear cells (PBMCs). These TCRs come from a woman younger than 35.

A few counts support this clone. The chain uses TRBV28 and TRBJ1-5, with D possibly matching TRBD1 (5 bases). Per germline, CDR1 MDHEN and CDR2 SYDVKM. CDR3 length: 14 amino acids. V was trimmed by 5 bases and J by 4 bases, leaving 12 bases between them. This CDR3 is CASSPLTANQPQHF. Written as DNA, the CDR3 is TGTGCCAGCAGTCCCTTGACAGCAAATCAGCCCCAGCATTTT.

The chain has TRBV4-3 and TRBJ2-4; D perhaps matches TRBD1 (5 bases). The germline V gene has CDR1 LGHNA and CDR2 YSLEER. CDR3 length: 16 residues. Trimming left V 1 base short and J 0 bases short, with 10 bases between. The CDR3 is CASSQAAGLAKNIQYF. Written as DNA, the CDR3 is TGCGCCAGCAGCCAAGCCGCAGGGCTAGCCAAAAACATTCAGTACTTC.

CDR3: CASSTVNSREKLFF. The CDR3 region has the DNA TGTGCCAGCAGCACCGTTAATAGCCGCGAAAAACTGTTTTTT. The V call is TRBV11-2, the J call TRBJ1-4; no definite D call. Trimming took 5 bases from V and 8 from J, leaving 15 bases between them. The CDR3 covers 14 residues. From germline, CDR1 is SGHAT and CDR2 FQNNGV.

V and J are TRBV27 and TRBJ2-4, with TRBD1 matching over 8 bases. Per germline, CDR1 MNHEY and CDR2 SMNVEV (reference sequence). CDR3 length equals 13 residues. The trim removed 10 bases at V and 4 bases at J, leaving 6 bases unmatched. Here the CDR3 reads CATWDRPKNIQYF. CDR3 in DNA: TGTGCCACCTGGGACAGGCCGAAAAACATTCAGTACTTC.

The chain links TRBV28 to TRBJ2-7, with 9 positions matching TRBD1. CDR3 length: 13 amino acids. The germline V gene has CDR1 MDHEN and CDR2 SYDVKM. The V segment lost 8 bases and the J segment 6 bases; nucleotides outside the gene matches: 8. CDR3 protein: CASGTGTGSEQYF. In DNA form, the CDR3 reads TGTGCCAGCGGAACCGGGACAGGGTCCGAGCAGTACTTC.

The V call is TRBV5-1, the J call TRBJ2-7; D unresolved. The V gene lost 5 bases and the J gene lost 3 bases, with 12 bases spanning the gap. This CDR3 is built from 13 residues. The germline gives CDR1 SGHRS, CDR2 YFSETQ. CDR3 bases: TGCGCCAGCAGGCCCGGGCTAAACTACGAGCAGTACTTC. Protein product: CASRPGLNYEQYF. The entire variable domain, with the rest obtained from reference TRBV5-1 and TRBJ2-7, is as follows: KAGVTQTPRYLIKTRGQQVTLSCSPISGHRSVSWYQQTPGQGLQFLFEYFSETQRNKGNFPGRFSGRQFSNSRSEMNVSTLELGDSALYLCASRPGLNYEQYFGPGTRLTVT.

The chain's CDR3 is CASSSRNEQFF. Written as DNA, the CDR3 is TGTGCCAGCAGTTCTCGCAATGAGCAGTTCTTC. The J gene is TRBJ2-1, the V gene TRBV6-5; D call uncertain. The germline gives CDR1 MNHEY, CDR2 SVGAGI. This CDR3 has 11 amino acids. The V end was cut by 4 bases, the J end by 6 bases, with 4 bases between.

This clone was recorded only once. The chain uses TRBV7-7 and TRBJ2-1; 14 bases agree with TRBD2. The germline gives CDR1 SSHAT, CDR2 FNYEAQ (reference sequence). The CDR3 has 16 amino acids. With 11 bases clipped from V and 5 bases from J, the junction kept 11 bases outside the gene matches. The CDR3 DNA reads TGTGCCGTGGGGACTAGCGGGAGAACCCCGAACAATGAGCAGTTCTTC. Translating gives CAVGTSGRTPNNEQFF.

The chain has TRBV29-1 and TRBJ2-3; 7 bases are a match to TRBD2. Germline trimming cut 6 bases from V and 4 bases from J; bases unmatched to any gene: 13. The CDR3 is 15 amino acids. CDR1 is SQVTM, CDR2 ANQGSEA, per germline. CDR3 coding DNA: TGCAGCGTCGCCCCCAGCGGGGCGGGGGCAGATACGCAGTATTTT. Translation: CSVAPSGAGADTQYF.

The chain is built from TRBV5-6 and TRBJ2-7; 9 bases are shared with TRBD2. The CDR3 consists of 15 residues. J was trimmed by 3 bases and V by 0 bases; bases with no gene match: 4. Germline CDR1 is SGHDT and CDR2 is YYEEEE. CDR3: CASSLGSGRFYEQYF. The CDR3 coding sequence is TGTGCCAGCAGCTTGGGGAGCGGGAGGTTCTACGAGCAGTACTTC. Supplemented by reference TRBV5-6 and TRBJ2-7, the full variable domain reads DAGVTQSPTHLIKTRGQQVTLRCSPKSGHDTVSWYQQALGQGPQFIFQYYEEEERQRGNFPDRFSGHQFPNYSSELNVNALLLGDSALYLCASSLGSGRFYEQYFGPGTRLTVT.

V and J are TRBV2 and TRBJ2-5, with 7 bases matching TRBD2. CDR1 and CDR2 from the germline V gene are SNHLY and FYNNEI. This CDR3 has 15 residues. Losses at the gene ends were 0 bases for V and 8 bases for J; bases not matched to a gene: 9. In DNA form, the CDR3 reads TGTGCCAGCAGTGAAGCGCTTTTGGGCGGGAGTACCCAGTACTTC. Its protein product is CASSEALLGGSTQYF.

J is TRBJ2-7 and V is TRBV25-1; no reliable D call. In germline, CDR1 is MGHDK, CDR2 SYGVNS. This CDR3 comprises 13 residues. The germline V and J ends were trimmed by 8 bases and 2 bases, with 13 bases remaining between them. The CDR3 nucleotides read TGTGCCAGCGAGGCAAAACCTCCCTACGAGCAGTACTTC. Its protein is CASEAKPPYEQYF.

The gene calls are TRBV4-2 and TRBJ1-1, with D hard to call. Germline V gene sequence: CDR1 LGHNA, CDR2 YNFKEQ. The CDR3 is made up of 12 amino acids. With 3 bases removed from V and 0 bases from J, the gap between germline ends came to 2 bases. For the CDR3, the DNA is TGTGCCAGCAGCCAGCTGAACACTGAAGCTTTCTTT. This translates into CASSQLNTEAFF.

The chain has TRBV5-6 and TRBJ2-4; tentatively, D is TRBD1 (6 bases). Germline V CDR1 and CDR2: SGHDT, YYEEEE. This CDR3 contains 15 residues. V lost 2 bases, J lost 0 bases, and 9 bases lay in between. The CDR3 loop is CASSFWGLAKNIQYF. DNA of the CDR3: TGTGCCAGCAGCTTTTGGGGGCTAGCCAAAAACATTCAGTACTTC.

The DNA for the CDR3 is TGTGCCAGCAGTTATGACGGGACGAGCTCCTACAATGAGCAGTTCTTC. Its translation is CASSYDGTSSYNEQFF. V usage is TRBV6-5 and J usage is TRBJ2-1, with D perhaps matching TRBD1 or TRBD2 (5 bases each). The length of the CDR3 is 16 residues. V was shortened by 3 bases and J by 0 bases, with 12 bases between the two germline ends. Germline CDR1 is MNHEY and CDR2 is SVGAGI.

The rearrangement links TRBV5-6 to TRBJ1-1, with TRBD1 as a possible D gene (5 bases). Trimming left V 4 bases short and J 6 bases short, with 19 bases between. CDR1 and CDR2 from the germline V gene are SGHDT and YYEEEE. The CDR3 spans 15 residues. CDR3 amino acids: CASSPLTGAGSEAFF. The DNA for the CDR3 is TGTGCCAGCAGCCCCTTAACCGGGGCCGGATCTGAAGCTTTCTTT. Based on the CDR3 plus reference TRBV5-6 and TRBJ1-1, the full variable domain is DAGVTQSPTHLIKTRGQQVTLRCSPKSGHDTVSWYQQALGQGPQFIFQYYEEEERQRGNFPDRFSGHQFPNYSSELNVNALLLGDSALYLCASSPLTGAGSEAFFGQGTRLTVV.

The chain uses TRBV13 and TRBJ2-1; 10 nucleotides line up with TRBD2. This CDR3 is 17 amino acids long. J gave up 4 bases and V 5 bases, and 11 bases lay outside the gene matches. Per the germline V gene, CDR1 is PRHDT and CDR2 is FYEKMQ (reference sequence). CDR3 amino acids: CASSRSTSGAAYNEQFF. DNA of the CDR3: TGTGCCAGCAGCCGATCAACTAGCGGGGCAGCTTACAATGAGCAGTTCTTC.

The chain employs TRBV4-1 and TRBJ2-7; 8 nucleotides align to TRBD2. V trimming: 3 bases; J trimming: 0 bases; junction bases outside the gene matches: 4. Germline V gene sequence: CDR1 MGHRA, CDR2 YSYEKL. This CDR3 region has 15 residues. CDR3 loop: CASSQIGGDSYEQYF. CDR3 nucleotides: TGCGCCAGCAGCCAGATCGGGGGGGACTCCTACGAGCAGTACTTC.

The chain recombines TRBV4-2 with TRBJ2-2; the D gene is possibly TRBD2 (6 bases). Deletions cut 4 bases from V and 6 bases from J, with 15 bases between. CDR3 length: 15 amino acids. Germline V gene data show CDR1 as LGHNA and CDR2 as YNFKEQ. The chain's CDR3 is CASSPVKGGAGELFF. CDR3 in DNA: TGTGCCAGCAGCCCCGTAAAAGGCGGGGCCGGGGAGCTGTTTTTT.

The V gene is TRBV18, the J gene TRBJ2-7, with 12 bases matching TRBD2. CDR3 length equals 15 residues. Looked up from germline, CDR1 is KGHSH and CDR2 is LQKENI. The V gene end was trimmed by 4 bases and the J gene end by 5 bases; junction bases not matched to a gene: 6. The CDR3 bases are TGTGCCAGCTCACGGAGCCTAGCGGGAGGGAACGAGCAGTACTTC. Its translation: CASSRSLAGGNEQYF.

The gene calls are TRBV28 and TRBJ2-5; no clear D. CDR1 MDHEN and CDR2 SYDVKM come from the germline V gene. Trimming cost V 6 bases and J 1 base, with 9 bases left between them. The CDR3 has 13 amino acids. Here the CDR3 reads CASSGPGQETQYF. In DNA form, the CDR3 reads TGTGCCAGCAGCGGCCCCGGCCAAGAGACCCAGTACTTC. The full variable domain, completed using reference TRBV28 and TRBJ2-5, is DVKVTQSSRYLVKRTGEKVFLECVQDMDHENMFWYRQDPGLGLRLIYFSYDVKMKEKGDIPEGYSVSREKKERFSLILESASTNQTSMYLCASSGPGQETQYFGPGTRLLVL.

This rearrangement joins TRBV12-5 to TRBJ2-1; tentatively, D is TRBD1 or TRBD2 (5 bases each). The length of the CDR3 is 15 residues. Germline values: CDR1 LGHNT, CDR2 FRNRAP. V lost 3 bases and J 9 bases, leaving 18 bases between the germline ends. In DNA, the CDR3 is TGTGCTAGTGGTTTTCATTTCCCCGAGGGACCTGAGCAGTTCTTC. Protein product: CASGFHFPEGPEQFF.

The V call is TRBV6-5, the J call TRBJ1-6; the D is unclear. Trimming removed 0 bases from V and 9 bases from J, with 12 bases in between. The CDR3 sequence is 15 residues long. Germline values: CDR1 MNHEY, CDR2 SVGAGI. The CDR3: CASSYSMEGSSPLHF. CDR3 DNA sequence: TGTGCCAGCAGTTACTCGATGGAGGGTAGTTCACCCCTCCACTTT.

The rearrangement joins TRBV5-4 to TRBJ2-7; 11 bases line up with TRBD2. This CDR3 has 16 residues. Trimming removed 0 bases from V and 3 bases from J; junction bases left unmatched: 5. CDR1 SGHNT and CDR2 YYREEE come from the germline V gene (reference sequence). The CDR3 spells CASSLAGTSGNYEQYF. The CDR3 DNA is TGTGCCAGCAGCTTGGCCGGGACTAGCGGTAACTACGAGCAGTACTTC.

V gene TRBV28 combines with J gene TRBJ2-5, with 10 bases that match TRBD2. Germline V gene sequence: CDR1 MDHEN, CDR2 SYDVKM. V trimming: 3 bases; J trimming: 5 bases; junction bases outside the gene matches: 24. The CDR3 runs 21 residues. The CDR3 spells CASSLDGVVTLAGPPGETQYF. The CDR3, as DNA: TGTGCCAGCAGTTTGGATGGGGTTGTGACACTAGCGGGACCCCCAGGGGAGACCCAGTACTTC.

V is TRBV7-2 and J is TRBJ2-5; 7 nucleotides agree with TRBD2. The CDR3 consists of 12 residues. CDR1 is SGHTA, CDR2 FQGNSA, per germline. J lost 2 bases, V lost 11 bases, and 5 bases had no gene match. The CDR3 region is CAAERGQETQYF. The CDR3 DNA is TGTGCCGCGGAGCGGGGTCAAGAGACCCAGTACTTC.